This T cell receptor (beta chain) was identified in a study of blood T cell repertoires in COVID-19. Study in general: Collection of acute and convalescent COVID-19 samples took place in the United States, Italy and Spain.

Seattle's cohort entered during active infection and was followed longitudinally. Germline V gene sequence: CDR1 SGHKS, CDR2 YYEKEE (reference sequence). CDR3 length: 12 amino acids. Trimming took 4 bases from V and 5 from J, leaving 9 bases between them. Sequencing used immunoSEQ multiplex PCR; TCRdb keeps in-frame clones, though not all of them. The repertoire consists of over 200,000 clones, with about 80% occurring once and the leading ten covering under 10%. The genes are TRBV5-5 and TRBJ1-1; the D is unclear. The source material was peripheral blood. The TCR was taken from a woman aged 80 or over with COVID-19, enrolled during active disease. CDR3 loop: CASSATATEAFF. The CDR3 coding sequence is TGTGCCAGCAGCGCAACAGCTACTGAAGCTTTCTTT.